The 27 T cell receptor beta chains below all came from one sample that was sequenced in a study of shared clonotypes between healthy human individuals. Assay used: immunoSEQ multiplex PCR; TCRdb lists only in-frame clones, some missing. The sample has roughly 1,000,000 clones, around 82% seen once; the top ten hold roughly 0.65%. Sequencing was done on a sample of memory CD4+ T cells from PBMCs. Subset denoted: CD45RA-negative fraction. All receptors come from a man younger than 35 in good health. Some clones in this sample may be carry-over from other donors' samples.

The V gene is TRBV9, the J gene TRBJ2-3; D is uncertain. Per germline, CDR1 SGDLS and CDR2 YYNGEE. V lost 4 bases and J lost 2, with 11 bases in between. This CDR3 spans 14 amino acids. This CDR3 reads CASSPGRPTDTQYF. The CDR3 bases are TGTGCCAGCAGCCCTGGGCGACCCACAGATACGCAGTATTTT.

This sequence joins TRBV2 and TRBJ2-2; 8 bases are a match to TRBD2. CDR1 is SNHLY, CDR2 FYNNEI, per germline. V dropped 4 bases and J dropped 5; count of bases not matched to a gene: 9. The CDR3 is made up of 16 amino acids. The CDR3 loop reads CASSAGGILGTGELFF. The CDR3 nucleotides read TGTGCCAGCAGTGCGGGGGGGATCTTGGGTACCGGGGAGCTGTTTTTT.

The chain joins TRBV6-6 to TRBJ1-5, with TRBD1 matching over 9 bases. The V segment lost 6 bases and the J segment 0 bases; nucleotides outside the gene matches: 6. This CDR3 contains 16 residues. The germline gives CDR1 MNHNY, CDR2 SVGAGI (reference sequence). DNA for the CDR3: TGTGCCAGCAGCCCCCGGGACAGGGCTAGCAATCAGCCCCAGCATTTT. Protein: CASSPRDRASNQPQHF.

The chain carries TRBV6-5 and TRBJ2-5; D gene ambiguous. The DNA end lines up better with TRBJ2-7; the J call may be wrong. The CDR3 spans 15 residues. CDR1 and CDR2 from the germline V gene are MNHEY and SVGAGI. CDR3 sequence: CASSYSFDRSYEQYF. CDR3 nucleotide sequence: TGTGCCAGCAGTTACTCGTTCGACCGCTCCTACGAGCAGTACTTC.

This clone was counted between two and nine times. The gene calls are TRBV7-8 and TRBJ2-1; 11 bases align to TRBD1. The CDR3 runs to 14 residues. Germline CDR1 reads SGHVS; CDR2 reads FQNEAQ. The V and J ends lost 7 bases and 12 bases, in that order; junction bases with no gene match: 11. Here the CDR3 reads CASTRTGGSFGQFF. For the CDR3, the DNA is TGTGCCAGCACCCGGACAGGGGGCTCTTTCGGGCAGTTCTTC.

Note on this clone: A much larger clone differs from this one at a single base, so this may be a read error. The rearrangement joins TRBV7-7 to TRBJ1-1; D is unresolved. V dropped 1 base and J dropped 0 bases, with 3 bases sitting between them. The V gene's germline CDR1 is SSHAT and CDR2 FNYEAQ (reference sequence). CDR3 length equals 13 residues. This CDR3 reads CASSLGMNTEAFF. The CDR3 coding sequence is TGTGCCAGCAGCTTAGGTATGAACACTGAAGCTTTCTTT.

The chain uses TRBV18 and TRBJ2-5, with D perhaps TRBD1 (6 bases). V gave up 3 bases and J gave up 2 bases, with 10 bases separating them. This CDR3 is 14 amino acids long. CDR1 KGHSH and CDR2 LQKENI come from the germline V gene. CDR3 residues: CASSPAGTQETQYF. The CDR3 DNA reads TGTGCCAGCTCACCCGCCGGGACACAAGAGACCCAGTACTTC. Full variable domain (outside the CDR3, taken from reference TRBV18 and TRBJ2-5): NAGVMQNPRHLVRRRGQEARLRCSPMKGHSHVYWYRQLPEEGLKFMVYLQKENIIDESGMPKERFSAEFPKEGPSILRIQQVVRGDSAAYFCASSPAGTQETQYFGPGTRLLVL.

This chain joins TRBV18 and TRBJ2-1; unclear D gene. Trimming took off 3 bases at V and 9 bases at J, with 15 bases between the two ends. CDR1 and CDR2 from the germline V gene are KGHSH and LQKENI. The CDR3 spans 14 residues. This CDR3 reads CASSPQGFEGEQFF. The CDR3 nucleotides read TGTGCCAGCTCACCTCAAGGGTTCGAAGGTGAGCAGTTCTTC. Filled out from reference TRBV18 and TRBJ2-1, the complete variable domain reads NAGVMQNPRHLVRRRGQEARLRCSPMKGHSHVYWYRQLPEEGLKFMVYLQKENIIDESGMPKERFSAEFPKEGPSILRIQQVVRGDSAAYFCASSPQGFEGEQFFGPGTRLTVL.

This clone occurred many times. The V call is TRBV5-1, the J call TRBJ2-2; no clear D gene. V was shortened by 0 bases and J by 6 bases, with 6 bases between the two germline ends. CDR1 and CDR2 from the germline V gene are SGHRS and YFSETQ. The CDR3 has 13 amino acids. The CDR3 sequence is CASSLAGPGELFF. In DNA form, the CDR3 reads TGCGCCAGCAGCTTGGCTGGGCCCGGGGAGCTGTTTTTT. The variable domain in full, completed from reference TRBV5-1 and TRBJ2-2, reads KAGVTQTPRYLIKTRGQQVTLSCSPISGHRSVSWYQQTPGQGLQFLFEYFSETQRNKGNFPGRFSGRQFSNSRSEMNVSTLELGDSALYLCASSLAGPGELFFGEGSRLTVL.

Turning to this clone: At one boundary the junction diverges from the germline segment, which might be a read error. Other DNA sequences in this specimen translate into the identical CDR3. This chain connects TRBV29-1 to TRBJ1-1; D gene ambiguous. Germline V CDR1 and CDR2: SQVTM, ANQGSEA. The CDR3 covers 10 residues. CDR3 protein: CSVDQVEAFF. CDR3 sequence (DNA): TGCAGCGTTGACCAGGTTGAAGCCTTCTTT. Together with reference TRBV29-1 and TRBJ1-1, the CDR3 gives the full variable domain: SAVISQKPSRDICQRGTSLTIQCQVDSQVTMMFWYRQQPGQSLTLIATANQGSEATYESGFVIDKFPISRPNLTFSTLTVSNMSPEDSSIYLCSVDQVEAFFGQGTRLTVV.

J is TRBJ2-3 and V is TRBV5-1; a weak D match, TRBD1 (7 bases). Trimming cost V 4 bases and J 0 bases, with 12 bases left between them. This CDR3 region has 15 residues. Germline V gene sequence: CDR1 SGHRS, CDR2 YFSETQ. The CDR3 DNA reads TGCGCCAGCAGCGCGGGGACAGCCAGCACAGATACGCAGTATTTT. It specifies CASSAGTASTDTQYF.

This clone occurred once. The chain combines TRBV2 with TRBJ2-3, with TRBD2 as a possible D gene (6 bases). The germline V and J ends were trimmed by 6 bases and 4 bases, with 20 bases remaining between them. Germline V gene sequence: CDR1 SNHLY, CDR2 FYNNEI. The CDR3 runs to 16 residues. This CDR3 is CASRKTGGLRADTQYF. The DNA of the CDR3 is TGTGCCAGCAGAAAAACGGGTGGACTACGGGCAGATACGCAGTATTTT. Variable domain in full (rest from reference TRBV2 and TRBJ2-3): EPEVTQTPSHQVTQMGQEVILRCVPISNHLYFYWYRQILGQKVEFLVSFYNNEISEKSEIFDDQFSVERPDGSNFTLKIRSTKLEDSAMYFCASRKTGGLRADTQYFGPGTRLTVL.

V and J are TRBV5-1 and TRBJ2-5; D not resolved. The V end was cut by 0 bases, the J end by 2 bases, with 8 bases between. The germline gives CDR1 SGHRS, CDR2 YFSETQ. This CDR3 has 14 residues. This CDR3 is CASSLGPPQETQYF. The CDR3 region has the DNA TGCGCCAGCAGCTTGGGACCACCTCAAGAGACCCAGTACTTC.

A word on this clone: A much more abundant neighbour one base away suggests this may be a read error. Within the sample, other DNA sequences also encode this same CDR3. The rearrangement uses TRBV30 and TRBJ2-3; unclear D gene. CDR3 length equals 11 residues. Trimming took 3 bases from V and 3 from J, leaving 4 bases between them. Germline V gives CDR1 GTSNPN, CDR2 SVGIG (reference sequence). Here the CDR3 reads CAWSPTDTQYF. The DNA of the CDR3 is TGTGCCTGGAGCCCGACAGATACGCAGTATTTT.

In this sample, this clone turned up once. V and J are TRBV5-4 and TRBJ2-7, with D perhaps TRBD1 (6 bases). The CDR3 contains 15 residues. V lost 0 bases and J 3 bases, leaving 13 bases between the germline ends. CDR1 is SGHNT and CDR2 is YYREEE in the germline V gene (reference sequence). The CDR3 nucleotides read TGTGCCAGCAGCTTGGCCTCAACAGGGAACTACGAGCAGTACTTC. This sequence encodes CASSLASTGNYEQYF.

The chain couples TRBV5-4 to TRBJ2-1, with TRBD2 identical over 10 bases. J lost 2 bases, V lost 4 bases, and 6 bases had no gene match. This CDR3 has 16 amino acids. Germline CDR1 is SGHNT and CDR2 is YYREEE (reference sequence). In nucleotides, the CDR3 is TGTGCCAGCAGCCCCGGACTAGCGGTGACCTACAATGAGCAGTTCTTC. It yields the protein CASSPGLAVTYNEQFF.

To note about this clone: Other DNA variants within this sample encode the same CDR3. This chain joins TRBV6-6 and TRBJ1-5; D is unresolved. The V end was cut by 3 bases, the J end by 1 base, with 4 bases between. Germline CDR1 and CDR2: MNHNY and SVGAGI (reference sequence). CDR3 length equals 13 residues. CDR3 bases: TGTGCCAGCAGTTATTACAGCAATCAGCCCCAGCATTTT. It encodes CASSYYSNQPQHF.

This clone has just one count. V and J are TRBV5-4 and TRBJ1-1; tentative D call: TRBD1 (5 bases). V lost 0 bases, J lost 4 bases, and 10 bases lay in between. This CDR3 is 14 amino acids long. Germline lookup yields CDR1 SGHNT and CDR2 YYREEE (reference sequence). The CDR3 DNA reads TGTGCCAGCAGCTTGGCGGGGGTTCCCACTGAAGCTTTCTTT. Encoded protein: CASSLAGVPTEAFF.

This chain joins TRBV5-1 and TRBJ2-2; D is uncertain. The CDR3 length is 15 residues. CDR1 and CDR2 (germline): SGHRS, YFSETQ. With 4 bases removed from V and 1 base from J, the gap between germline ends came to 11 bases. The CDR3 region is CASSPPVGNTGELFF. As DNA, the CDR3 is TGCGCCAGCAGCCCGCCGGTAGGGAACACCGGGGAGCTGTTTTTT.

The rearrangement links TRBV19 to TRBJ1-1, with D unclear. Per germline, CDR1 LNHDA and CDR2 SQIVND (reference sequence). The CDR3 sequence is 13 residues long. V was pared by 5 bases and J by 2 bases, with 9 bases between. The CDR3 DNA sequence: TGTGCCAGTAGTTTGGGGATAAACACTGAAGCTTTCTTT. This encodes CASSLGINTEAFF.

This chain uses TRBV5-1 with TRBJ1-2; 9 nucleotides align to TRBD1. V shed 3 bases and J 4 bases; nucleotides not matched to a gene: 7. The germline V gene encodes CDR1 SGHRS and CDR2 YFSETQ. The CDR3 contains 15 residues. The CDR3 protein is CASSWGTGPAYGYTF. The DNA for the CDR3 is TGCGCCAGCAGCTGGGGGACAGGGCCAGCCTATGGCTACACCTTC.

In DNA, the CDR3 is TGTGCCAGCAGCCAAGTAAGGTCCGGGACAGGGAACACCGGGGAGCTGTTTTTT. This codes for CASSQVRSGTGNTGELFF. The chain is built from TRBV4-2 and TRBJ2-2, with 8 positions matching TRBD1. CDR3 size: 18 residues. From germline, CDR1 is LGHNA and CDR2 YNFKEQ. After removal of 1 base from V and 1 base from J, the junction contained 8 bases not matched to a gene.

The chain joins TRBV19 to TRBJ2-3, with a tentative D call TRBD1 (5 bases). This CDR3 comprises 13 residues. The germline V and J ends were trimmed by 9 bases and 0 bases, with 10 bases remaining between them. The germline V gene has CDR1 LNHDA and CDR2 SQIVND (reference sequence). The DNA of the CDR3 is TGTGCCAGAAGCAGGGTTAGCACAGATACGCAGTATTTT. Protein product: CARSRVSTDTQYF.

To note about this clone: Other nucleotide sequences from this sample produce the same CDR3. This chain links TRBV6-5 with TRBJ2-7; the D is unclear. V lost 3 bases to trimming and J lost 2 bases, with 8 bases between them. The CDR3 has 13 residues. Per germline, CDR1 MNHEY and CDR2 SVGAGI. CDR3: CASSYRSTYEQYF. The CDR3 DNA reads as TGTGCCAGCAGTTATAGGTCGACCTACGAGCAGTACTTC.

CDR3 loop: CASSLSWVSGTGVGYNEQFF. The CDR3 nucleotides read TGTGCCAGCAGCTTGTCATGGGTATCCGGGACAGGGGTGGGATACAATGAGCAGTTCTTC. The chain links TRBV5-5 to TRBJ2-1, with 10 positions matching TRBD1. This CDR3 is built from 20 residues. The germline V gene encodes CDR1 SGHKS and CDR2 YYEKEE (reference sequence). Trimming took 1 base from V and 4 from J; bases not matched to a gene: 17.

The chain employs TRBV2 and TRBJ1-2; D is unclear. The CDR3 consists of 11 residues. Trimming took 7 bases from V and 5 from J, leaving 8 bases between them. Germline loops: CDR1 SNHLY, CDR2 FYNNEI. This CDR3 reads CASNYGYGYTF. DNA of the CDR3: TGTGCCAGCAATTACGGGTATGGCTACACCTTC.

V is TRBV28 and J is TRBJ1-5; D not certain. CDR3 length equals 14 residues. Germline-derived CDR1 and CDR2 are MDHEN and SYDVKM. V lost 7 bases and J lost 3, with 13 bases in between. DNA for the CDR3: TGTGCCAGCACCGTGGTAGTCCACAATCAGCCCCAGCATTTT. Its protein is CASTVVVHNQPQHF.